These T cell receptor beta chains were read from a single sample in a study of blood T cell repertoires in COVID-19. The data were produced by immunoSEQ multiplex PCR, yet TCRdb's version contains in-frame clones alone and is incomplete. Here the sample spans about 140,000 clones, 85% being singletons. Sequencing used peripheral blood. Source of these receptors: a man aged 45-65 years with acute or convalescent COVID-19. Both conserved end residues are part of each CDR3. The D gene is left open where the match is weak. A row's size may be missing; if present it is once, few, many or a size class.

D gene	J gene	V gene	clone size	CDR3 protein	CDR3 DNA
-	TRBJ1-1	TRBV7-2	-	CASSSPEGSLMNTEAFF	TGTGCCAGCAGCTCGCCAGAGGGCAGCCTCATGAACACTGAAGCTTTCTTT
-	TRBJ2-7	TRBV6-1	-	CASSEGGHSAYEQYF	TGTGCCAGCAGTGAGGGAGGACACTCTGCGTACGAGCAGTACTTC
TRBD1	TRBJ1-1	TRBV30	once	CAWSVNNRGNTEAFF	TGTGCCTGGAGTGTAAATAACAGGGGGAACACTGAAGCTTTCTTT
TRBD1	TRBJ1-2	TRBV7-3	-	CASSPGQGRGYTF	TGTGCCAGCAGCCCAGGACAGGGACGTGGCTACACCTTC
-	TRBJ1-6	TRBV6-5	-	CASFDSHNSPLHF	TGTGCCAGTTTCGACAGCCACAATTCACCCCTCCACTTT
-	TRBJ1-1	TRBV12-3/TRBV12-4	-	CASSPRRGTEAFF	TGTGCCAGCAGTCCACGGAGGGGAACTGAAGCTTTCTTT
TRBD1	TRBJ1-1	TRBV7-3	-	CASSASGDREAFF	TGTGCCAGCAGCGCCTCTGGGGACAGGGAAGCTTTCTTT
-	TRBJ1-5	TRBV13	-	CASSYEGQPQHF	TGTGCCAGCAGTTACGAGGGTCAGCCCCAGCATTTT
-	TRBJ1-1	TRBV27	-	CASSMTVVNTEAFF	TGTGCCAGCAGTATGACAGTAGTGAACACTGAAGCTTTCTTT
-	TRBJ1-5	TRBV19	-	CASSIGSSQPQHF	TGTGCCAGTAGTATAGGTAGCAGTCAGCCCCAGCATTTT
-	TRBJ2-3	TRBV11-2	-	CASSSLTRGADTQYF	TGTGCCAGCAGCTCCTTAACCAGGGGAGCAGATACGCAGTATTTT
-	TRBJ2-2	TRBV6-4	-	CASSDRARLGGELFF	TGTGCCAGCAGTGACAGAGCCCGCCTTGGCGGGGAGCTGTTTTTT
-	TRBJ2-1	TRBV7-9	-	CASSYFLGAYNEQFF	TGTGCCAGCAGCTACTTCCTAGGGGCCTACAATGAGCAGTTCTTC
-	TRBJ2-4	TRBV19	-	CASSIAGELAKNIQYF	TGTGCCAGTAGTATAGCGGGGGAGCTAGCCAAAAACATTCAGTACTTC
-	TRBJ2-1	TRBV5-6	-	CASSLDVSSYNEQFF	TGTGCCAGCAGCTTGGACGTTAGCTCCTACAATGAGCAGTTCTTC
TRBD2	TRBJ2-7	TRBV5-5	-	CASSVRLASWSYEQYF	TGTGCCAGCAGCGTTAGACTAGCTTCATGGTCCTACGAGCAGTACTTC
-	TRBJ1-1	TRBV24-1	once	CATSDGKGPEAFF	TGTGCCACCAGTGACGGGAAGGGCCCTGAAGCTTTCTTT
TRBD2	TRBJ2-2	TRBV19	few	CASSIGRAGELFF	TGTGCCAGTAGTATCGGGAGGGCCGGGGAGCTGTTTTTT
-	TRBJ1-1	TRBV2	-	CASSGQAVNTEAFF	TGTGCCAGCAGTGGACAGGCCGTTAACACTGAAGCTTTCTTT
TRBD1	TRBJ2-7	TRBV2	-	CASGETGQGFHEQYF	TGTGCCAGCGGAGAAACGGGACAGGGTTTCCACGAGCAGTACTTC
TRBD1	TRBJ1-2	TRBV15	-	CATSADRGQTYGYTF	TGTGCCACCAGCGCGGACAGGGGGCAAACTTATGGCTACACCTTC
TRBD2	TRBJ2-1	TRBV25-1	-	CASSEVEGLASYNEQFF	TGTGCCAGCAGTGAAGTGGAGGGACTAGCTTCCTACAATGAGCAGTTCTTC
-	TRBJ1-5	TRBV6-5	-	CASSIKNYSNQPQHF	TGTGCCAGCTCGATTAAAAACTATAGCAATCAGCCCCAGCATTTT
TRBD1	TRBJ2-4	TRBV27	once	CASSSTDRGLINIQYF	TGTGCCAGCAGTTCGACCGACAGGGGGCTTATAAACATTCAGTACTTC
TRBD1	TRBJ1-1	TRBV20-1	-	CSARNRGEAFF	TGCAGTGCTAGAAACAGGGGTGAAGCTTTCTTT
TRBD1	TRBJ2-5	TRBV6-6	-	CASSPGQGRETQYF	TGTGCCAGCAGCCCGGGACAGGGGAGGGAGACCCAGTACTTC
-	TRBJ1-1	TRBV7-3	-	CASSTTGNTEAFF	TGTGCCAGCAGCACGACAGGGAACACTGAAGCTTTCTTT
-	TRBJ2-7	TRBV28	-	CASSPPSREQYF	TGTGCCAGCAGCCCTCCCAGTCGTGAGCAGTACTTC
-	TRBJ2-3	TRBV28	-	CASSLGQVQYF	TGTGCCAGCAGTTTAGGGCAGGTGCAGTATTTT
-	TRBJ1-1	TRBV30	-	CAWRTSDTEAFF	TGTGCCTGGAGAACGAGCGACACTGAAGCTTTCTTT